The T cell receptor (beta chain) described here comes from a study of T cells in Graves' hyperthyroidism and ophthalmopathy. General study results and limits: Most thyroid clonotypes expanded above 0.001 appeared in blood too. The authors' 13 V-J model separated ophthalmopathy from stable hyperthyroidism. The model's output predicted ophthalmopathy at a median of roughly 6.9 months prior to onset.

Details on this clonotype: What it binds is not known. Being one base from a much bigger clone, this may be a read error.

Trimming removed 10 bases from V and 2 bases from J, with 12 bases in between. The CDR3 runs 13 residues. RNA transcripts gave rise to amplified TCR beta CDR3 regions. Initially, a first-round RT-PCR of the TCR CDR3 employed the HTBI primer set. TCRdb ran MiXCR on the multiplex PCR reads and lists one entry per CDR3 protein. The table shows 500,000 to 750,000 distinct CDR3 sequences, with roughly 50% occurring only once. Researchers defined stable Graves' hyperthyroidism as no ophthalmopathy progression within 18 months. What was sequenced was peripheral blood or thyroid tissue (not recorded which). The chain couples TRBV12-3 or TRBV12-4 to TRBJ1-3; maybe TRBD1 (5 bases). This sequence originates from a woman under 30 with Graves' hyperthyroidism. The CDR3 nucleotides read TGTGCCATGGGACGGTACCCTGGAAACACCATATATTTT. Translating gives CAMGRYPGNTIYF.